This record concerns one TCR beta chain sequence. Researchers ran the PCR with 60 Vbeta and 13 Jbeta primers. This table comes from immunoSEQ multiplex PCR, and its TCRdb copy is limited to in-frame clones, with some not included. This sample has roughly 99,000 clones, with about 80% found just once. The sample originates from a study of cytomegalovirus exposure and HLA in healthy donors. This CDR3 spans 13 amino acids. The V gene lost 1 base and the J gene lost 8 bases, with 11 bases spanning the gap. CDR1 and CDR2 (germline): SGHAT, FQNNGV. Sequenced sample: PBMCs. This receptor was taken from a man aged 60 to 69 in good health and CMV-seropositive. The chain carries TRBV11-2 and TRBJ1-2; D remains unclear. This CDR3 reads CASSLGGISGYTF. The DNA for the CDR3 is TGTGCCAGCAGCTTAGGAGGGATTAGCGGCTACACCTTC.